This TCR beta chain was captured in a study of blood T cell repertoires in COVID-19 (dated by TCRdb to about 2020). About the investigation overall: The collaborator samples originated in the United States, Italy and Spain and spanned the acute and convalescent phases of COVID-19. Deeply sampled blood TCRbeta repertoires from subjects exposed to, actively infected with, or recovered from COVID-19 were included in the dataset. Sample metadata almost always included a de-identified subject ID, COVID-19 status, age in years and sex. The material from the prospective study consisted of cDNA or gDNA derived from T cells, B-cell-depleted T cells, or PBMCs. The samples were drawn from the first 160 participants of the ongoing ImmuneRACE study and from 1,254 subjects provided by 6 global collaborators. The repertoires were released in a freely available public database intended as a resource for research on the immune response to SARS-CoV-2. HLA class I and class II types, where available, came from metadata supplied by the sample provider rather than from assay-based typing. What the study reported, not specific to this receptor: The quantity of clinical and demographic metadata differed by source and by participant and was supplied without curation.

In regard to this clone: This receptor's antigen is unknown. Per-base quality was not reported, and no clone a single base away is much larger than it.

Collaborating institutions collected whole blood in K2EDTA tubes following their own protocols. For TCRbeta analysis, collaborators shipped samples in one of three forms: frozen whole blood, isolated PBMCs, or DNA extracted from either of those sample types. The immunoSEQ Assay, a bias-controlled multiplex PCR, was used to amplify TCRbeta CDR3 regions from genomic DNA. The study's own analysis went as follows. The number of nucleated cells in each sample was estimated from the amplification of reference gene primers within the assay. To quantify the absolute abundance of each unique TCRbeta CDR3 rearrangement, sequence reads were collapsed and filtered. For each sample, productive Simpson clonality was calculated by taking the square root of Simpson's diversity index across productive rearrangements. TCRdb re-hosts the immuneACCESS table, in-frame sequences only. Its copies lack some clones; in the studies checked, an unresolved V gene accounts for under half of them, and the cause for the rest is not known. For V, J and clone size, that table is used; D and trimming come from the DNA. The sample has more than 25,000 clones on record, about 88% of them singletons. 7% to 10% of the sample is taken by the ten largest.

From a lookup of the germline V gene (reference sequence), CDR1 and CDR2 are DFQATT and SNEGSKA. Trimming costs V 6 bases and J 2 bases, and their ends lie 15 bases apart. The CDR3 goes from the cysteine to the phenylalanine over 14 residues. The retained sequence is limited to the CDR3, 42 bases, with the frame set at the first base. The receptor comes from a man aged 65 to 85 with active or convalescent COVID-19. The chain is assembled from TRBV20-1 and TRBJ2-3; the D region possibly corresponds to TRBD2 (5 bases align). Specimen: peripheral blood. The DNA reads TGCAGTGCCAGTCGGGGTTCTACCACAGATACGCAGTATTTT. This sequence encodes CSASRGSTTDTQYF.